This TCR beta chain appears in the sequencing data of a study of shared clonotypes between healthy human individuals. V was trimmed by 3 bases and J by 6 bases, leaving 11 bases between them. This CDR3 comprises 13 residues. CDR1 is SGDLS and CDR2 is YYNGEE in the germline V gene. Clones were sequenced by immunoSEQ multiplex PCR, and TCRdb holds only the in-frame ones, with some missing. Among about 2.1 million clones listed, just over 90% were seen once. Naive CD8 isolation took CD45RO-negative cells positively selected for CCR7 and excluded terminally differentiated effector memory CD45RA+ cells. V gene TRBV9 combines with J gene TRBJ2-3, with D possibly matching TRBD2 (5 bases). The sequenced sample was naive CD8+ T cells from PBMCs. The receptor's source is a man between 18 and 29 years old in good health. Some clones in this sample may be carry-over from other donors' samples. CDR3 sequence (DNA): TGTGCCAGCAGCGCGGACTCCGGGGATACGCAGTATTTT. Its protein is CASSADSGDTQYF.